The clone carrying this TCR beta chain has only a few counts. Its target is unknown. This specimen belongs to a study of cytomegalovirus exposure and HLA in healthy donors. Study results and caveats: In a later analysis, at a false discovery rate of 0.05, 17,000 or so TCR beta sequences were associated with HLA alleles.

Each donor was healthy, and each was a bone marrow donor. It was with 60 Vbeta and 13 Jbeta primers that the PCR ran. Using immunoSEQ multiplex PCR, the repertoire was profiled, and TCRdb retains in-frame clones only, with some absent. This sample carries over 75,000 clones, about 67% of them seen once, and the ten largest clones take roughly 2%. Germline lookup yields CDR1 SGHTA and CDR2 FQGTGA. J was trimmed by 1 base and V by 4 bases; bases with no gene match: 11. The CDR3 has 19 residues. The sequence was obtained from a man aged 25-40 years in good health and CMV-seronegative. J is TRBJ2-3 and V is TRBV7-3; TRBD2 matches at 13 bases. Sequenced material: PBMCs. The DNA of the CDR3 is TGTGCCAGCAGCTCCTCCCCTACTAGCGGGGGGGCCGGCACAGATACGCAGTATTTT. This codes for CASSSSPTSGGAGTDTQYF.